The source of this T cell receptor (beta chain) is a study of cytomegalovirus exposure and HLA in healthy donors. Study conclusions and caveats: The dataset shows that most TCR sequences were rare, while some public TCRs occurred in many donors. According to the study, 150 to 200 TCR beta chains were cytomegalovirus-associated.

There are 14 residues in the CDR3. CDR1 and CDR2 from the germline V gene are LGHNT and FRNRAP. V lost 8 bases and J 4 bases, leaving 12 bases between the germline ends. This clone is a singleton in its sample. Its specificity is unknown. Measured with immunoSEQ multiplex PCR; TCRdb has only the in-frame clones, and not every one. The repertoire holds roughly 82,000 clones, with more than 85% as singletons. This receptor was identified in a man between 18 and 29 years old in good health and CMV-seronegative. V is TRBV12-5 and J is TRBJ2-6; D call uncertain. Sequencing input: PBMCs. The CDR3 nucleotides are TGTGCTAGTTCTCTTCCGTCCGGGGCCAACGTCCTGACTTTC. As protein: CASSLPSGANVLTF.